This T cell receptor (beta chain) was obtained from a study of T cell repertoires in aging, cancer and after chemotherapy (dated by TCRdb to between 2018 and 2020). Concerning the study at large: The donors fell into six age groups ranging from 30 or younger to 70 or older, and each group had at least three individuals. Control TCR repertoires from healthy donors were recorded across several months to years, and re-sampling revealed clear clonal overlap. In total, the full dataset held 8.9 million or so TCR reads. The study profiled peripheral blood TCR beta repertoires from healthy donors and cancer patients to examine immunoaging and T cell reconstitution after chemotherapy. Alongside 95 to 100 healthy donors serving as a reference group, the cohort included roughly 220 cancer patients, of whom around 91 had hematological cancers and 110 to 140 had solid cancers.

In this sample, this clonotype turned up a few times. Its binding antigen is unknown. No per-base quality is available; no much larger clone lies one base away. TCR beta rearrangements were amplified from genomic DNA isolated from peripheral blood, not from sorted cells or RNA. Rearranged TRB sequences spanning V, D and J segments were amplified by multiplex touch-down PCR using a mixed TRB-A/B primer pool. Two consecutive PCR reactions with Phusion HS II polymerase added Illumina adapters and sample indices to the amplicons. The amplicons were purified from gel with the NucleoSpin Gel and PCR Clean-up kit and then assessed with Qubit and an Agilent 2100 Bioanalyzer. Libraries were sequenced on an Illumina MiSeq using 600-cycle, single-indexed, paired-end runs. The original pipeline was this. MiXCR versions 2.12 and 3.0.5 were used to process TRB sequences. Each unique CDR3 nucleotide sequence was treated as one clone, and only productive sequences with two or more reads were kept. The repertoire metrics were Shannon diversity, evenness, clonality (calculated as one minus evenness), and diversity profiles parameterized by alpha from 0 to 5. The IGoR algorithm was used to compute generation probabilities of clones in paired pre- and post-chemotherapy samples. TCRdb redid the processing of the public reads, applying fastp at Q25 and MiXCR, and retained in-frame beta chains. For every CDR3 protein sequence, its rows merge into one entry that carries the most common genes and DNA. It is TCRdb's table, rather than the study itself, that gives the V and J calls and clone size. This sample gives about 5,200 distinct CDR3 sequences in total; over 25% of them show up just once. The ten largest account for 5.8% of the sample.

Study-wide findings and limitations: In healthy donors, the decline in TCR diversity with age was mainly explained by loss of richness, whereas in cancer patients loss of evenness was also found to contribute. Significantly lower blood TCR diversity and higher clonality were observed in untreated patients with hematological or solid cancers than in age-matched healthy donors. An increase in median generation probability over the chemotherapy interval was observed in both cancer cohorts, suggesting that the repertoire was reconstituted through rebound thymic output. It was noted by the authors that conclusions about immunological memory after chemotherapy cannot be drawn from the repertoire data.

The cysteine opens and the phenylalanine closes a CDR3 of 13 amino acids. The DNA shown is the 39-base CDR3, in frame from base 1. The germline V gene (reference sequence) yields SGHKS for CDR1 and YYEKEE for CDR2. V gives up 4 bases and J gives up 1 base, and the segment between their germline ends measures 8 bases. The origin of this receptor is a human donor in good health. The sample comprised blood. The rearrangement combines TRBV5-5 with TRBJ1-1; the D gene is unclear. Read as DNA, the sequence is TGTGCCAGCAGCCTACACAGGAACACTGAAGCTTTCTTT. Its amino acids are CASSLHRNTEAFF.